This T cell receptor beta chain was documented in a study of T cells in women clearing cervical HPV infection (dated by TCRdb to between 2017 and 2018). Context from the whole study: Cases were 20 to 25 women with histologically confirmed HPV16-related CIN3 or worse, including 2 invasive cancers. Since only a few of the women had HLA typing available, the possibility that HLA type was acting as a confounder could not be ruled out. A median age of approximately 30 years was observed in cases versus under 40 in controls, and no significant differences in baseline characteristics were found. Controls were 25 or so women whose single incident HPV16 infection cleared within 12 months without precancer or cancer developing. An exploratory proof-of-principle case-control study, nested within the Guanacaste HPV Natural History Study in Costa Rica, was conducted to compare TCR repertoires across cervical HPV16 outcomes. Quality controls consisted of five blinded duplicates per group, for a total of about 60 samples made up of 50 participants and some 10 replicates. In the parent cohort, some 9,900 women aged 18 or older were enrolled in Guanacaste, Costa Rica, during about 1993 to 1994 and then followed for seven years. For cases, the median interval between lesion detection and blood sampling was approximately 150 days, with an interquartile range of roughly 80 to 230 days. Blood from cases was drawn at the visit where the lesion was first identified, while blood from controls was drawn once the infection was no longer detected. Cases and controls were matched on year of sample collection and on age within five years.

Overall study outcomes, separate from this receptor: TRBV6-7 relative abundance was lower in cases than in controls (approximately 0.11% versus 0.16%; Bonferroni P = 0.0008). TCR repertoire richness was significantly higher in CIN3+ cases than in controls across sequencing depths, while evenness did not differ. Whether associations preceded infection or resulted from infection could not be shown with the cross-sectional design, and effector/memory subsets and HPV-specific T cells were not isolated. Because the number of T cells in each sample was unknown, differences in richness could reflect differing T-cell content rather than repertoire biology. Cases were distinguished from controls with an estimated AUC of roughly 0.79 by random forest classifiers combining richness and V gene abundances.

Here V drops 5 bases and J drops 7 bases, and the junction holds 7 bases not matched to any gene. Measured from the cysteine to the phenylalanine, the CDR3 is 14 residues long. The 33 bases shown cover part of the CDR3, and their frame starts at base 1. The germline V gene supplies CDR1 MNHEY and CDR2 SVGEGT. TCR beta CDR3 regions were amplified by multiplex PCR from an average of approximately 1.3 ug genomic DNA per sample using the immunoSEQ assay. Primer bias was corrected in the assay by using a complete synthetic TCR repertoire to establish an amplification baseline. The amplicons were sequenced on the Illumina platform. As for how the authors treated the data: Sequence errors were corrected by clustering with frequency ratios and a modified nearest-neighbor algorithm, and the sequences were then analyzed in the immunoSEQ Analyzer using IMGT gene definitions. At each rarefaction depth, TCR richness and evenness were averaged over 20 rarefaction repeats, and samples with fewer sequences than the depth were excluded. Wilcoxon rank sum tests with FDR correction were used to compare relative abundances of V, D and J genes between the groups. In the blinded duplicates, the intraclass correlation was 90% to 96% for TCR richness and averaged about 80% across 55 to 75 gene segments. Here the immuneACCESS table is served through TCRdb, limited to in-frame sequences with V and J called. Missing clones are a known gap in these copies; in checked studies unresolved V genes cover under half, and the rest lacks a known reason. That table furnishes V, J and clone size, whereas the DNA furnished D and trimming. The table for this sample lists some 30,000 clones. Jointly, the top ten make up 6.8% of the sample.

Every participant had a single incident cervical HPV16 infection, and women with prevalent HPV16 infections were excluded. Cervical HPV DNA was detected with MY09/MY11 PCR, and genotyping was done with dot-blot hybridization. Approximately 16 mL of heparinized blood were centrifuged, and the buffy coat was aliquoted, frozen at -30°C, then stored at -80°C. QIAGEN kits were used to extract genomic DNA from the buffy coat specimens. As concerns this clone: It has no known antigen specificity. Coverage ceases 3 residues before the CDR3 finishes, and the germline J gene fills in the end.

This TCR came from a woman between 18 and 69 years old with a cervical HPV16 infection that either progressed to CIN3+ or cleared (not recorded which). The sample comprised blood buffy coat. This sequence uses TRBV6-2 or TRBV6-3 and TRBJ2-1; 8 middle bases align to TRBD2. The CDR3 amino acid sequence is: CASSAPGLENEQFF. Incomplete CDR3 DNA: TGTGCCAGCAGTGCGCCGGGACTAGAAAATGAG.